This T cell receptor (beta chain) was captured in a study of cytomegalovirus exposure and HLA in healthy donors. This clone was counted a single time. The antigen remains unidentified. PCR employed 60 Vbeta and 13 Jbeta primers. Per the authors' pipeline: A later analysis counted roughly 74 million unique TCR beta chains, some 12 million shared. The protocol was immunoSEQ multiplex PCR, while the TCRdb copy is restricted to in-frame clones and leaves out a portion. V, J and clone size were drawn from that table, and D and trimming were deduced from the DNA. This table holds about 130,000 clones, 70% to 85% found once. The CDR3 length is 16 residues. V lost 2 bases, J lost 5 bases, and 8 bases stayed unmatched. Germline assignment: CDR1 LGHNA and CDR2 YNFKEQ. Study-level findings and limits: Analyzed later, most CMV-associated TCR beta chains appeared HLA-restricted.

The sequencing input was PBMCs. This chain uses TRBV4-2 with TRBJ2-1, with 8 positions matching TRBD2. This sequence originates from a man in his forties in good health and CMV-seropositive. The CDR3 nucleotides are TGTGCCAGCAGCCAAAACTGGCTAGCGGGCGACAATGAGCAGTTCTTC. Translated: CASSQNWLAGDNEQFF.